This T cell receptor beta chain was documented in a study of blood T cell repertoires in COVID-19. At the level of the study: There were acute and convalescent COVID-19 samples, and they came from the United States, Italy and Spain. Sample material is recorded as cDNA or gDNA derived from T cells, B-cell-depleted T cells, or PBMCs.

Measured with immunoSEQ multiplex PCR; TCRdb has only the in-frame clones, and not every one. Of roughly 120,000 clones in the sample, roughly 90% were seen once. The germline CDR1 and CDR2 sequences are MDHEN and SYDVKM. The CDR3 runs 8 residues. The specimen was peripheral blood. V is TRBV28 and J is TRBJ2-7; D remains unclear. The sequence was obtained from a man aged 45 to 65 with active COVID-19. CDR3 region: CATAGRHV. CDR3 DNA sequence: TGTGCCACCGCCGGTCGCCACGTC.